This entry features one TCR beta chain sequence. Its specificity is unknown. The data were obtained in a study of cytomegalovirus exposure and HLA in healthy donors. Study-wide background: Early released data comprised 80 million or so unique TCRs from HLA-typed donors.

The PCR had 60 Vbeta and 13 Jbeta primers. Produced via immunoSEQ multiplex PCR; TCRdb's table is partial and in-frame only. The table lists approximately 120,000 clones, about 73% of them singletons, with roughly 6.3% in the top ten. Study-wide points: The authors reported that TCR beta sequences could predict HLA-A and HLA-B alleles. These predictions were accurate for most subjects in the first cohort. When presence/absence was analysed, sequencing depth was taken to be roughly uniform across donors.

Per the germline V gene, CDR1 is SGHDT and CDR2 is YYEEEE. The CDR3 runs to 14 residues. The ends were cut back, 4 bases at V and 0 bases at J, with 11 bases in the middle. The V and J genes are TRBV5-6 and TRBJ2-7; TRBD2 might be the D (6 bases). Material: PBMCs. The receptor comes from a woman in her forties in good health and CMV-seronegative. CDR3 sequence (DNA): TGTGCCAGCAGCCCAGGGACTGGCTCCTACGAGCAGTACTTC. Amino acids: CASSPGTGSYEQYF.